Included here is one T cell receptor (beta chain) sequence, with context. Its antigen target is currently unknown. No base quality information exists; no much larger clone differs at one position. The record originates from a study of OX40 agonist ivuxolimab in advanced cancers. For the wider study: Ivuxolimab was an agonistic, fully human IgG2 monoclonal antibody directed against OX40 (CD134), a costimulatory receptor. Intravenous ivuxolimab was administered to patients every 2 weeks at six dose levels: 0.01, 0.1, 0.3, 1.5, 3 and 10 mg/kg. Among the approximately 54 dose-escalation patients, approximately 20 had hepatocellular carcinoma, around 15 melanoma, 9 renal cell carcinoma and 9 head and neck cancer. The dose-escalation cohort was 82.7% male with a mean age of about 65 years, ranging from roughly 23 to 80. Patients were allowed to have had prior anti-PD-1, anti-PD-L1 or anti-CTLA-4 therapy, and more than 30% of the dose-escalation patients had previously received checkpoint inhibitors. Partial responses were achieved by three dose-escalation patients, of whom one had hepatocellular carcinoma and two had cutaneous melanoma. The purpose of peripheral TCRbeta sequencing was to test whether ivuxolimab changed TCR sequence diversity and led to clonal T-cell expansion. The paper reports the monotherapy dose-escalation portion (N of about 50 patients) of the phase I ivuxolimab trial.

For sequencing of the TCRbeta CDR3 region, genomic DNA was extracted from the sorted cells. The immunoSEQ Assay was used for sequencing of TCRbeta CDR3 regions. Drawn from immuneACCESS, this table holds only the in-frame rearrangements with V and J called that TCRdb kept. Clones are partly lost; checked studies trace under half to an unresolved V gene and leave the rest unexplained. The sample yields tens of thousands of clones; over 70% were counted once. The ten top clones hold 12% of the sample. The germline V gene gives CDR1 as SGHAT and CDR2 as FQNNGV. The CDR3, cysteine through phenylalanine, is 13 amino acids long. Just CDR3 DNA is preserved here, 39 bases in frame from base 1. Trimming costs V 1 base and J 4 bases, and their ends lie 6 bases apart. General conclusions and limits of the study: In partial responders in the 0.1-3.0 mg/kg groups, normalized peripheral clonal expansion was found to be among the lowest, especially among CD8+ T cells. After ivuxolimab, expanded clones were on average more numerous among CD8+ T cells than among CD4+ T cells. Clonal expansion of both CD4+ and CD8+ blood T cells was observed from baseline to week 6 at doses 0.1 to 3.0 mg/kg. The antigen specificity of the peripheral T cells that underwent clonal expansion was not determined. Low levels of normalized T-cell clonal expansion were also shown by some nonresponding patients.

The trial excluded patients who had a history of autoimmune disease or were on systemic immunosuppression. Peripheral blood for TCR sequencing was collected from all dose cohorts at baseline, on cycle 4 day 1, and on cycle 7 day 1. The samples were drawn from a first-in-human, open-label, multicenter phase I dose-escalation trial of ivuxolimab. The trial enrolled adults with locally advanced or metastatic head and neck squamous cell, hepatocellular, melanoma or renal cell carcinoma. Before TCR sequencing, CD4+ T cells and CD8+ T cells were sorted from peripheral blood as separate populations. Sequences were derived from CD4+ or CD8+ T cells sorted from blood, sampled in a trial of the OX40 agonist ivuxolimab. This clonotype originated in an adult with an advanced solid tumor such as melanoma, head and neck, liver or kidney cancer. The rearrangement joined TRBV11-2 to TRBJ2-3, with the D segment identity uncertain. The sequence in DNA is TGTGCCAGCAGCTTAGTAGGACCAGATACGCAGTATTTT. This yields the protein CASSLVGPDTQYF. Where the CDR3 stops, the reference TRBV11-2 and TRBJ2-3 genes take over; the full variable domain is EAGVAQSPRYKIIEKRQSVAFWCNPISGHATLYWYQQILGQGPKLLIQFQNNGVVDDSQLPKDRFSAERLKGVDSTLKIQPAKLEDSAVYLCASSLVGPDTQYFGPGTRLTVL.